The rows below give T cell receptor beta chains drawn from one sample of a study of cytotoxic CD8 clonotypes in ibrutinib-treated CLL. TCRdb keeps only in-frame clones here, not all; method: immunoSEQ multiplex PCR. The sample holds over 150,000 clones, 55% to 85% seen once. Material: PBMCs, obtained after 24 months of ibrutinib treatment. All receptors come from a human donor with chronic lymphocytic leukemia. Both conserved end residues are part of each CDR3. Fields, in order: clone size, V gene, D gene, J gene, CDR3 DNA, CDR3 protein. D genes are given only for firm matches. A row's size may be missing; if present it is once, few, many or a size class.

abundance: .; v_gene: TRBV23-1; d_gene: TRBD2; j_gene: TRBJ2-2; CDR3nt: TGCGCCAGCAGTCAGAATGGACTAGCGGGAGGGCCAAGATGGTACACCGGGGAGCTGTTTTTT; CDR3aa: CASSQNGLAGGPRWYTGELFF
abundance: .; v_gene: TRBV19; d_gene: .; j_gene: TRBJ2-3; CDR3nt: TGTGCCAGCACTAACAGGGGGGGGTTCACAGATACGCAGTATTTT; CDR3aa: CASTNRGGFTDTQYF
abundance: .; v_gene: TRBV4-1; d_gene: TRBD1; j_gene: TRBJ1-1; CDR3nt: TGCGCCAGCAGCGGGCCGGGACAGGGGAGAGCTTTCTTT; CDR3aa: CASSGPGQGRAFF
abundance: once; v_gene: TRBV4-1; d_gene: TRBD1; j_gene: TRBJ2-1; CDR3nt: TGCGCCAGCAGCCCGGGACAGGGGGCAGATGAGCAGTTCTTC; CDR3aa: CASSPGQGADEQFF
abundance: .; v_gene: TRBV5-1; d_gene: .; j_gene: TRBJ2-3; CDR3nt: TGCGCCAGCAGCAGAGGTGCGATGCCGCAGTATTTT; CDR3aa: CASSRGAMPQYF
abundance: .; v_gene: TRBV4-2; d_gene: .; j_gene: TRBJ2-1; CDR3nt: TGTGCCAGCAGCCAAGGGGGAGATCTATACAATGAGCAGTTCTTC; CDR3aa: CASSQGGDLYNEQFF
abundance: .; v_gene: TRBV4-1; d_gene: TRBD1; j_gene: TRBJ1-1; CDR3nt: TGCGCCAGCAGCCAAGACAGGGGGTCGGCTGAAGCTTTCTTT; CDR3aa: CASSQDRGSAEAFF
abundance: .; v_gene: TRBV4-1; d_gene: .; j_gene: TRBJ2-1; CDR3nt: TGCGCCAGCAGCCAAGCACACGGGACGTACAATGAGCAGTTCTTC; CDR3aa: CASSQAHGTYNEQFF
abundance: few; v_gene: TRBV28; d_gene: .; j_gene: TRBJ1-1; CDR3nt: TGTGCCACCGGGGACTATCTTCGCACTGAAGCTTTCTTT; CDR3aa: CATGDYLRTEAFF
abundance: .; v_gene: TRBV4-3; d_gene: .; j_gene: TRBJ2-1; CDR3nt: TGCGCCAGCAGCCAAGCAAATACAGGGTTTAAGCAGTTCTTC; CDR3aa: CASSQANTGFKQFF
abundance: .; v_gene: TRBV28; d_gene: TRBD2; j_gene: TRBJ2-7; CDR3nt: TGTGCCAGCAGCTCCGGGACTAGCGGGAGAGGAGAGCAGTACTTC; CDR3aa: CASSSGTSGRGEQYF
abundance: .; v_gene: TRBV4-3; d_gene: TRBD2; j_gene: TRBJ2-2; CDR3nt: TGCGCCAGCAGCCAACTAGCGGCTGAGAACACCGGGGAGCTGTTTTTT; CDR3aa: CASSQLAAENTGELFF
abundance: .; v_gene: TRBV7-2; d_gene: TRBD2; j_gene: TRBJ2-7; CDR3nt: TGTGCCAGCAGCTACTGGACTAGCTACGAGCAGTACTTC; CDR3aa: CASSYWTSYEQYF
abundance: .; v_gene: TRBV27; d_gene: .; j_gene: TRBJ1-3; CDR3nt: TGTGCCAGCCGTCCGGTGCAAGGGTGGGACACCATATATTTT; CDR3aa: CASRPVQGWDTIYF
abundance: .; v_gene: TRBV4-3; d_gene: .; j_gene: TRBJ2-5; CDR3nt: TGCGCCAGCAGCCCGCAACTTCAGGGGAGAGAGACCCAGTACTTC; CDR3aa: CASSPQLQGRETQYF
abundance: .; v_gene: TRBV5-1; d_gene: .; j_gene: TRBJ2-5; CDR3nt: TGCGCCAGCAGCCTAACCGGAAGGTACCAAGAGACCCAGTACTTC; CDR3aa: CASSLTGRYQETQYF
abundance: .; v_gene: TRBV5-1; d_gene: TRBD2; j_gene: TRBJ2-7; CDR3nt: TGCGCCAGCAGCTTGGAAATAGCGGGAGCCTACGAGCAGTACTTC; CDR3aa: CASSLEIAGAYEQYF
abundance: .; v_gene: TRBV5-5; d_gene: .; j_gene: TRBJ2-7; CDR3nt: TGTGCCAGCACCCAGCGGAGGGAAGACTACGAGCAGTACTTC; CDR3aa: CASTQRREDYEQYF
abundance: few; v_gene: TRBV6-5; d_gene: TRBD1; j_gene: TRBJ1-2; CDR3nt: TGTGCCAGCAGCCCCGGACAGGGGGCCACTCTCCTCTTC; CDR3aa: CASSPGQGATLLF
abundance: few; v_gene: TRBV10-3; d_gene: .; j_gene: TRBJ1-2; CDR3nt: TGTGCCATCAGTGAGTCGAAATTTGATGGCTACACCTTC; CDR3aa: CAISESKFDGYTF
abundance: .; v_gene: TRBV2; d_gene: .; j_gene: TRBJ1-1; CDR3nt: TGTGCCAGCAACTTCAACACCAATGAAGCTTTCTTT; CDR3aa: CASNFNTNEAFF
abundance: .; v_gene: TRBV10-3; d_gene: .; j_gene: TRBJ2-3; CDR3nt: TGTGCCATCAGTGAGTCGGGGGGCGGGAGAGGTACAGATACGCAGTATTTT; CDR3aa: CAISESGGGRGTDTQYF
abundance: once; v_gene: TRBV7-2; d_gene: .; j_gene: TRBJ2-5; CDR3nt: TGTGCCAGCAGCTTCCAGGGCGGGTCAGAGGAGACCCAGTACTTC; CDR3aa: CASSFQGGSEETQYF
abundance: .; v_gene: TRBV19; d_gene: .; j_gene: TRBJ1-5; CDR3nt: TGTGCCAGTAGTATTCGCGGGATGCATCAGCCCCAGCATTTT; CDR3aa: CASSIRGMHQPQHF
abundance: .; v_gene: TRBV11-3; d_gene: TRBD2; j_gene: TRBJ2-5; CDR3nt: TGTGCCAGCAGCCCGGCGGGGGGTAGGCAAGAGACCCAGTACTTC; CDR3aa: CASSPAGGRQETQYF
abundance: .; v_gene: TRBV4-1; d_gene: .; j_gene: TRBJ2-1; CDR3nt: TGCGCCAGCAGCCTACGGGACCATACCTACAATGAGCAGTTCTTC; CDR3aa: CASSLRDHTYNEQFF
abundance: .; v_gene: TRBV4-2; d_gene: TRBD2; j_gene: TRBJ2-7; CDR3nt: TGTGCCAGCAGCCAAGATCCCGGGACTAGCGGGGGTGGAGGCTACGAGCAGTACTTC; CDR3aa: CASSQDPGTSGGGGYEQYF